These 30 T cell receptor beta chains originate from one sample sequenced in a study of T cell clonality in common variable immunodeficiency. Using immunoSEQ multiplex PCR, the repertoire was profiled, and TCRdb retains in-frame clones only, with some absent. Recorded here are about 43,000 clones, none singletons. Specimen: peripheral blood mononuclear cells. These receptors were obtained from a person aged 18 to 70 in good health.

There are many counts of this clone. The missing CDR3 end, 3 residues past where the read stops, is filled in from the germline J gene. The rearrangement joins TRBV5-1 to TRBJ2-1; D not certain. Trimming left V 3 bases short and J 4 bases short, with 2 bases between. The CDR3 runs 11 residues. The germline CDR1 and CDR2 sequences are SGHRS and YFSETQ. CDR3 protein: CASSSYNEQFF. The part of the CDR3 DNA that was read is TGCGCCAGCAGCTCGTACAATGAG.

This clone appeared a few times. The missing CDR3 end, 3 residues past where the read stops, is filled in from the germline J gene. The V and J genes are TRBV19 and TRBJ2-3; D is perhaps TRBD1 (5 bases). The CDR3 contains 13 residues. CDR1 LNHDA and CDR2 SQIVND come from the germline V gene (reference sequence). CDR3 region: CASKGQGNQPQYF. CDR3 DNA (partial): TGTGCCAGTAAGGGGCAGGGAAATCAGCCG.

This clone has at least ten counts. CDR3 bases read: TGTGCCAGCTCAATCCGGGGGGAGACTGAA. This translates into CASSIRGETE. The CDR3 reads in full as CASSIRGETEAFF. The rearrangement uses TRBV18 and TRBJ1-1, with D possibly TRBD1 on 5 matching bases. With the read ending 3 residues before the CDR3 end, the germline J gene is used to fill in that end. CDR3 length: 13 amino acids. V lost 5 bases and J lost 5, with 12 bases in between. The germline gives CDR1 KGHSH, CDR2 LQKENI.

This clone appeared many times. With the read ending 3 residues before the CDR3 end, the germline J gene is used to fill in that end. The J gene is TRBJ1-1, the V gene TRBV11-2, with 9 nucleotides matching TRBD1. The CDR3 contains 14 residues. V gave up 5 bases and J gave up 3 bases; unmatched junction bases: 4. Germline CDR1 SGHAT, CDR2 FQNNGV. The CDR3 sequence is CASSLGQGYTEAFF. Partial CDR3 DNA: TGTGCCAGCAGCCTTGGACAGGGGTACACTGAA. The variable domain in full, with the rest retrieved from reference TRBV11-2 and TRBJ1-1, is EAGVAQSPRYKIIEKRQSVAFWCNPISGHATLYWYQQILGQGPKLLIQFQNNGVVDDSQLPKDRFSAERLKGVDSTLKIQPAKLEDSAVYLCASSLGQGYTEAFFGQGTRLTVV.

This clone has a count of ten or more. Read data end 3 residues before the CDR3 end; the end is taken from the germline J gene. The chain recombines TRBV7-9 with TRBJ2-5; D might be TRBD1 or TRBD2, each matching 6 bases. With 5 bases removed from V and 5 bases from J, the gap between germline ends came to 15 bases. Per the germline V gene, CDR1 is SEHNR and CDR2 is FQNEAQ (reference sequence). The CDR3 consists of 14 residues. The part of the CDR3 DNA that was read is TGTGCCAGCAGCACCCACAGGGAGGTGGAGACC. Amino acids: CASSTHREVET. The full CDR3 protein is CASSTHREVETQYF.

In regard to this clone: The read is 3 residues too short to cover the CDR3 end, so that end is filled in from the germline J gene. The V gene is TRBV6-2 or TRBV6-3, the J gene TRBJ1-5, with D possibly matching TRBD1 (6 bases). Germline loops: CDR1 MNHEY, CDR2 SVGEGT. Trimming stripped 7 bases from V and 1 base from J, with 11 bases between. The CDR3 length is 14 residues. CDR3 DNA, as far as it was read: TGTGCCAGCACCTGGACAGACAGCAATCAGCCC. Amino acid sequence: CASTWTDSNQP. The whole CDR3 protein reads CASTWTDSNQPQHF.

This clone came up many times. Read sequence stops 3 residues before the CDR3 end, and the germline J gene provides the missing end. The chain uses TRBV19 and TRBJ1-5, with 9 bases lining up with TRBD1. V gave up 5 bases and J gave up 7 bases; unmatched junction bases: 9. Germline CDR1 is LNHDA and CDR2 is SQIVND (reference sequence). This CDR3 has 15 residues. The CDR3 reads CASSLQGAREQPQHF. The sequenced part of the CDR3 DNA is TGTGCCAGTAGTCTACAGGGGGCGAGGGAGCAGCCC. Combining the CDR3 with reference TRBV19 and TRBJ1-5 gives the whole variable domain DGGITQSPKYLFRKEGQNVTLSCEQNLNHDAMYWYRQDPGQGLRLIYYSQIVNDFQKGDIAEGYSVSREKKESFPLTVTSAQKNPTAFYLCASSLQGAREQPQHFGDGTRLSIL.

This clone was seen many times. Germline and junction disagree at one end, which may indicate a read error. The CDR3 end is not reached by the read, which stops 3 residues before it; the germline J gene fills it in. The rearrangement joins TRBV4-2 to TRBJ1-2, with D possibly being TRBD1 (6 bases). Germline V gene sequence: CDR1 LGHNA, CDR2 YNFKEQ. The CDR3 length is 14 residues. Here the CDR3 reads CASSQGTSNYGYTF. CDR3 DNA, as far as it was read: TGCGCCAGCAGCCAAGGGACATCTAACTATGGC.

The sample holds many counts of this clone. The read ends 3 residues before the CDR3 terminus; that terminus is restored from the germline J gene. The chain joins TRBV20-1 to TRBJ2-7; TRBD2 matches at 7 bases. CDR1 is DFQATT and CDR2 is SNEGSKA in the germline V gene (reference sequence). The V and J ends lost 5 bases and 0 bases, in that order; junction bases with no gene match: 10. This CDR3 is 15 amino acids long. CDR3 protein: CSALASGLSSYEQYF. The covered CDR3 bases are TGCAGTGCTCTCGCTAGCGGCTTAAGCTCCTACGAG.

There are many counts of this clone. The read ends 3 residues before the CDR3 terminus; that terminus is restored from the germline J gene. The chain couples TRBV12-3 or TRBV12-4 to TRBJ1-1, with no clear D. The CDR3 extends over 13 amino acids. Trimming stripped 4 bases from V and 0 bases from J, with 6 bases between. CDR3 loop: CASSWSVNTEAFF. The DNA read from the CDR3 is TGTGCCAGCAGTTGGTCGGTGAACACTGAA.

In its sample, this clone was seen many times. The read falls 3 residues short of the CDR3 end, and the missing part is taken from the germline J gene. The genes are TRBV7-3 and TRBJ1-1; no clear D gene. The CDR3 length is 14 residues. The V and J ends lost 4 bases and 5 bases respectively, with 14 bases between them. The germline V gene encodes CDR1 SGHTA and CDR2 FQGTGA. Here the CDR3 reads CASSSGDRGTEAFF. Incomplete CDR3 DNA: TGTGCCAGCAGCTCCGGGGATAGAGGGACTGAA.

This clone occurred many times. The read comes to an end 3 residues before the CDR3 does, leaving the germline J gene to fill in the end. The chain uses TRBV20-1 and TRBJ1-5; a possible D gene is TRBD1 (5 bases). The V gene lost 3 bases and the J gene lost 3 bases, with 12 bases spanning the gap. Per the germline V gene, CDR1 is DFQATT and CDR2 is SNEGSKA (reference sequence). CDR3 length equals 14 residues. The DNA read from the CDR3 is TGCAGTGCTAGTAAGGGGACTTCCAATCAGCCC. Protein sequence: CSASKGTSNQP. The complete CDR3 reads CSASKGTSNQPQHF.

The table lists this clone with a few counts. From the germline J gene comes the end of the CDR3, since the read stops 3 residues before it. V gene TRBV2 combines with J gene TRBJ2-2; the D gene is possibly TRBD1 (6 bases). This CDR3 is 15 amino acids long. CDR1 and CDR2 (germline): SNHLY, FYNNEI. CDR3 region: CASRYTGSGANVLFF. CDR3 bases read: TGTGCCAGCAGATACACAGGGTCTGGGGCCAACGTG.

This clone appeared many times. The read finishes 3 residues shy of the CDR3 end, and the germline J gene is used to complete it. The chain recombines TRBV19 with TRBJ1-2; 7 bases fit TRBD1. V lost 7 bases, J lost 4 bases, and 9 bases stayed unmatched. CDR3 size: 14 residues. CDR1 is LNHDA and CDR2 is SQIVND in the germline V gene (reference sequence). The CDR3 DNA, read in part, is TGTGCCAGTACCTGGGGACAGCAACCCTATGGC. It translates to CASTWGQQPYG. The entire CDR3 reads CASTWGQQPYGYTF. The variable domain in full, with the rest retrieved from reference TRBV19 and TRBJ1-2, is DGGITQSPKYLFRKEGQNVTLSCEQNLNHDAMYWYRQDPGQGLRLIYYSQIVNDFQKGDIAEGYSVSREKKESFPLTVTSAQKNPTAFYLCASTWGQQPYGYTFGSGTRLTVV.

This clone was recorded at least ten times. Incomplete CDR3 DNA: TGTGCCAGCAGTGCCGGGAGCGCGGGCAAAAACATT. Amino acids: CASSAGSAGKNI. The complete CDR3 reads CASSAGSAGKNIQYF. The V gene is TRBV6-1, the J gene TRBJ2-4, with a possible D match to TRBD2 (6 bases). The read is 3 residues too short to cover the CDR3 end, so that end is filled in from the germline J gene. The CDR3 is made up of 15 amino acids. The V end lost 4 bases, the J end lost 3 bases, and 13 bases lay between the germline ends. Germline V CDR1 and CDR2: MNHNS, SASEGT.

This clone was seen many times. The CDR3 end is not reached by the read, which stops 3 residues before it; the germline J gene fills it in. This chain links TRBV6-4 with TRBJ2-1; the match to TRBD2 covers 9 bases. The germline V gene has CDR1 MRHNA and CDR2 SNTAGT. J was trimmed by 0 bases and V by 5 bases; bases with no gene match: 2. CDR3 length equals 15 residues. The CDR3 reads CASSSGGSSYNEQFF. The CDR3 bases that were read are TGTGCCAGCAGTAGCGGGGGGAGCTCCTACAATGAG.

Of note for this clone: The read ends 3 residues shy of where the CDR3 ends; the end is completed using the germline J gene. The chain has TRBV7-2 and TRBJ2-5; 7 bases agree with TRBD1. The germline V gene has CDR1 SGHTA and CDR2 FQGNSA. The CDR3 sequence is 15 residues long. This CDR3 is CASSIPTGFTDTQYF. Partial CDR3 DNA: TGTGCCAGCAGCATCCCGACAGGGTTCACAGATACC.

This clone was recorded many times. The read ends 3 residues early relative to the CDR3; the germline J gene fills the gap. The chain is built from TRBV20-1 and TRBJ1-4; D gene ambiguous. Germline V lookup: CDR1 DFQATT, CDR2 SNEGSKA (reference sequence). V was pared by 5 bases and J by 0 bases, with 7 bases between. The length of the CDR3 is 13 residues. The CDR3: CSAYTATNEKLFF. The covered CDR3 bases are TGCAGTGCTTACACCGCAACTAATGAAAAA.

This clone was picked up many times. The missing CDR3 end, 3 residues past where the read stops, is filled in from the germline J gene. The chain uses TRBV9 and TRBJ2-7, with TRBD2 matching over 13 bases. V lost 0 bases, J lost 6 bases, and 0 bases stayed unmatched. The CDR3 length is 14 residues. From germline, CDR1 is SGDLS and CDR2 YYNGEE. CDR3 DNA, as far as it was read: TGTGCCAGCAGCGTAGGGACTAGCGGGAGCGAG. Its protein is CASSVGTSGSE. The complete CDR3 protein is CASSVGTSGSEQYF.

This clone was recorded many times. The read stops 3 residues short of the end of the CDR3; the missing end is completed from the germline J gene. This chain uses TRBV30 with TRBJ1-4, with D tentatively TRBD1 (6 bases). Trimming shortened V by 4 bases and J by 10 bases, and 22 bases separated the two germline ends. The length of the CDR3 is 15 residues. Germline CDR1 and CDR2: GTSNPN and SVGIG (reference sequence). The covered CDR3 bases are TGTGCCTGGACACCGATAACAGGGCGAGGGGGAAAA. It specifies CAWTPITGRGGK. The CDR3 in its entirety is CAWTPITGRGGKLFF.

The CDR3 bases that were read are TGTGCCAGCAGTGGAGTAGCGGGAGAAAGAAATGAG. Translated, it gives CASSGVAGERNE. Given in full, the CDR3 is CASSGVAGERNEQFF. The V and J genes are TRBV2 and TRBJ2-1, with 9 bases aligning to TRBD2. The read stops 3 residues short of the end of the CDR3; the missing end is completed from the germline J gene. Germline V gene sequence: CDR1 SNHLY, CDR2 FYNNEI. This CDR3 has 15 residues. V shed 4 bases and J 7 bases; nucleotides not matched to a gene: 8.

This clone was counted at least ten times. The read is 3 residues too short to cover the CDR3 end, so that end is filled in from the germline J gene. The rearrangement uses TRBV20-1 and TRBJ1-1; D possibly corresponds to TRBD1 (5 bases). V dropped 7 bases and J dropped 1 base, with 13 bases sitting between them. The CDR3 runs 13 residues. Per germline, CDR1 DFQATT and CDR2 SNEGSKA (reference sequence). CDR3 region: CSGIRGANTEAFF. The CDR3 bases that were read are TGCAGTGGCATTCGAGGGGCGAACACTGAA.

This clone was observed many times. Compared with germline, one end of the junction differs, possibly owing to a read error. The read ends 3 residues early relative to the CDR3; the germline J gene fills the gap. The chain is built from TRBV4-2 and TRBJ2-7; no reliable D call. This CDR3 spans 13 amino acids. Germline V gives CDR1 LGHNA, CDR2 YNFKEQ. The CDR3 DNA, read in part, is TGCGCCAGCAGTCGAGGCAGATTCTACGAG. Residues: CASSRGRFYE. The full CDR3 is CASSRGRFYEQYF.

This clone was detected only a few times. Read coverage stops 3 residues before the CDR3 terminus; the germline J gene supplies the remainder. This chain connects TRBV7-9 to TRBJ1-1; perhaps TRBD1 as D (5 bases). This CDR3 comprises 12 residues. Looked up from germline, CDR1 is SEHNR and CDR2 is FQNEAQ (reference sequence). The V gene lost 4 bases and the J gene lost 7 bases, with 10 bases spanning the gap. The sequenced part of the CDR3 DNA is TGTGCCAGCAGCTACGGGACTTATGAA. This sequence encodes CASSYGTYE. The entire CDR3 reads CASSYGTYEAFF.

The sample holds many counts of this clone. The read finishes 3 residues shy of the CDR3 end, and the germline J gene is used to complete it. This chain links TRBV10-3 with TRBJ1-1, with D maybe TRBD1 (6 bases). Germline loops: CDR1 ENHRY, CDR2 SYGVKD. The CDR3 is 12 amino acids. CDR3 amino acids: CAISDDRPEAFF. CDR3 DNA (partial): TGTGCCATCAGTGACGACAGGCCGGAA.

This clone was picked up many times. The DNA ends 3 residues before the CDR3 does, and the rest of the CDR3 is filled in from the germline J gene. This chain links TRBV6-2 or TRBV6-3 with TRBJ2-2; 9 nucleotides align to TRBD2. Germline trimming cut 6 bases from V and 3 bases from J; bases unmatched to any gene: 8. Germline V CDR1 and CDR2: MNHEY, SVGEGT. This CDR3 has 16 residues. The CDR3 loop is CASSLLLAGDTGELFF. The part of the CDR3 DNA that was read is TGTGCCAGCAGCCTACTACTAGCGGGCGACACCGGGGAG.

This clone was recorded many times. The CDR3 goes on 3 residues after the read ends, and that part is filled in from the germline J gene. J is TRBJ2-3 and V is TRBV20-1; TRBD1 is a possible D gene (7 bases). Trimming left V 6 bases short and J 1 base short, with 14 bases between. CDR3 size: 14 residues. Germline-derived CDR1 and CDR2 are DFQATT and SNEGSKA (reference sequence). CDR3: CSAGGGRGTDTQYF. The covered CDR3 bases are TGCAGTGCCGGAGGGGGCCGAGGCACAGATACG.

This clone was seen ten or more times. The CDR3 is cut off 3 residues early in the read; its end comes from the germline J gene. The rearrangement links TRBV29-1 to TRBJ1-1, with 8 bases lining up with TRBD1. V was pared by 6 bases and J by 1 base, with 7 bases of the junction left unmatched. CDR3 length: 14 residues. Germline V gene sequence: CDR1 SQVTM, CDR2 ANQGSEA. CDR3 amino acids: CSVDGQGQNTEAFF. The DNA read from the CDR3 is TGCAGCGTCGATGGACAGGGCCAGAACACTGAA.

The table lists this clone with many counts. The chain's CDR3 is CASSLAQGLDEQYF. The DNA read from the CDR3 is TGTGCCAGCAGCTTGGCCCAGGGGTTAGACGAG. V and J are TRBV5-4 and TRBJ2-7; possible D gene TRBD1, 6 bases. Read data end 3 residues before the CDR3 end; the end is taken from the germline J gene. The V and J ends lost 0 bases and 5 bases respectively, with 12 bases between them. The CDR3 contains 14 residues. The germline V gene has CDR1 SGHNT and CDR2 YYREEE (reference sequence).

This clone was counted ten times or more. With the read ending 3 residues before the CDR3 end, the germline J gene is used to fill in that end. V and J are TRBV9 and TRBJ2-3, with TRBD2 matching over 9 bases. The length of the CDR3 is 19 residues. Germline V lookup: CDR1 SGDLS, CDR2 YYNGEE. Trimming took 0 bases from V and 3 from J; bases not matched to a gene: 14. The sequenced CDR3 bases are TGTGCCAGCAGCGTAGACGGCGTCCGTCCTAGCGGGGCTACAGATACG. It is translated as CASSVDGVRPSGATDT. The complete CDR3 protein is CASSVDGVRPSGATDTQYF.